Listed here is a single TCR beta chain. Its cognate antigen is unknown. The sample is drawn from a study of graft-versus-host responses after intestinal transplantation. Looking at the study overall: Transplantation in recipients was multivisceral, liver-intestinal, or isolated intestinal. Every one of the recipients received anti-thymocyte globulin induction and afterwards took tacrolimus and steroids for roughly 3 years. Findings and limits, study-wide: Some GvH clones appeared in ileal mucosa or blood before recipient bone marrow.

Libraries were prepared by immunoSEQ multiplex PCR; TCRdb keeps only in-frame clonotypes and omits some of them. Of more than 65,000 clones in the sample, roughly 94% were seen once. The CDR3 loop spans 15 amino acids. With V trimmed by 8 bases and J by 5 bases, 13 bases remained unmatched. Per the germline V gene, CDR1 is MNHEY and CDR2 is SMNVEV (reference sequence). This TCR was sampled from a human donor who received an intestinal transplant. The sample consisted of unstimulated CD8+ T cells sorted from spleen or lymph node cells, taken before intestinal transplant. The rearrangement links TRBV27 to TRBJ2-7; 9 bases line up with TRBD1. CDR3 nucleotide sequence: TGTGCCAGCGGGGAGGGAGGGACAGGGTTACACGAGCAGTACTTC. This encodes CASGEGGTGLHEQYF.